This TCR beta chain was retrieved from a study of OX40 agonist ivuxolimab in advanced cancers. Whole-study context: Under the entry rules, prior anti-PD-1, anti-PD-L1 or anti-CTLA-4 therapy was allowed, and about 38% had some. Study-wide results and caveats: Among the nonresponders, some also had low normalized T-cell clonal expansion.

V lost 6 bases and J lost 4, with 24 bases in between. Looked up from germline, CDR1 is SGHTA and CDR2 is FQGNSA. This CDR3 region has 17 residues. A note on this clone: What it binds is not known.

The data were produced by immunoSEQ multiplex PCR, yet TCRdb's version contains in-frame clones alone and is incomplete. The sample lists under 80,000 clones; 85% to 90% were seen once. This clonotype was sampled from an adult with an advanced solid tumor such as melanoma, head and neck, liver or kidney cancer. The specimen comprised CD4+ or CD8+ T cells sorted from blood, sampled in a trial of the OX40 agonist ivuxolimab. The rearrangement links TRBV7-2 to TRBJ1-2; D perhaps matches TRBD1 (6 bases). The CDR3 bases are TGTGCCAGCAGTACAGACATCCGGGGCAGGGGAACCTATGGCTACACCTTC. Translation gives CASSTDIRGRGTYGYTF.